A selection of T cell receptor beta chains follows, all from one sample in a study of identical twins. TCRdb reanalysed the 5' RACE reads using MiXCR and keeps one entry per CDR3 protein. The table shows some 710,000 distinct CDR3 sequences, with approximately 6.1% occurring only once. Sample: naive T cells sorted from blood. The receptors were gathered from a man in his late teens or twenties in good health. CDR3s include the opening cysteine and the closing phenylalanine or tryptophan. Fields, in order: J gene, CDR3 length, V gene, D gene, clone size, CDR3 DNA, CDR3 protein. The D gene is left open where the match is weak. Size is omitted from some rows. Given values are once, few, many or a class for expanded clones.

J gene: TRBJ1-2
CDR3 length: 14
V gene: TRBV20-1
D gene: TRBD1
clone size: many
CDR3 DNA: TGCAGTGCTAGAGAGACAGGGAAGGACTATGGCTACACCTTC
CDR3 protein: CSARETGKDYGYTF

J gene: TRBJ2-1
CDR3 length: 16
V gene: TRBV7-3
D gene: TRBD2
clone size: once
CDR3 DNA: TGTGCCAGCAGCTTAACGCCCCAGCGGGGATACAATGAGCAGTTCTTC
CDR3 protein: CASSLTPQRGYNEQFF

J gene: TRBJ2-1
CDR3 length: 17
V gene: TRBV5-1
D gene: -
clone size: -
CDR3 DNA: TGCGCCAGCAGCTTGTATAATGTAGAGGGCTCCTACAATGAGCAGTTCTTC
CDR3 protein: CASSLYNVEGSYNEQFF

J gene: TRBJ2-5
CDR3 length: 12
V gene: TRBV30
D gene: -
clone size: -
CDR3 DNA: TGTGCCTGGAGTGTCCAGCGAGAGACCCAGTACTTC
CDR3 protein: CAWSVQRETQYF

J gene: TRBJ1-1
CDR3 length: 14
V gene: TRBV27
D gene: -
clone size: many
CDR3 DNA: TGTGCCAGCAGCCGACAGCTTATGAACACTGAAGCTTTCTTT
CDR3 protein: CASSRQLMNTEAFF

J gene: TRBJ2-7
CDR3 length: 13
V gene: TRBV7-2
D gene: -
clone size: many
CDR3 DNA: TGTGCCAGCAGCCCCCTTATGGGAGGCGAGCAGTACTTC
CDR3 protein: CASSPLMGGEQYF

J gene: TRBJ2-7
CDR3 length: 13
V gene: TRBV9
D gene: TRBD2
clone size: many
CDR3 DNA: TGTGCCAGCAGCGTATCGGCGGGAGGAGAGCAGTACTTC
CDR3 protein: CASSVSAGGEQYF

J gene: TRBJ2-1
CDR3 length: 15
V gene: TRBV7-3
D gene: TRBD2
clone size: many
CDR3 DNA: TGTGCCAGCAGCCCCCGCCTAGCGGAGTACAATGAGCAGTTCTTC
CDR3 protein: CASSPRLAEYNEQFF

J gene: TRBJ2-4
CDR3 length: 14
V gene: TRBV28
D gene: -
clone size: many
CDR3 DNA: TGTGCCAGCAGTTTAGGCGGTGCCAAAAACATTCAGTACTTC
CDR3 protein: CASSLGGAKNIQYF

J gene: TRBJ1-2
CDR3 length: 13
V gene: TRBV12-3/TRBV12-4
D gene: -
clone size: many
CDR3 DNA: TGTGCCAGCAGTTTGCAGGGATACTATGGCTACACCTTC
CDR3 protein: CASSLQGYYGYTF

J gene: TRBJ2-1
CDR3 length: 15
V gene: TRBV7-6
D gene: TRBD2
clone size: -
CDR3 DNA: TGTGCCAGCAGCCTGGATCCCGCTAGCGGGAGTTATCCGTTCTTC
CDR3 protein: CASSLDPASGSYPFF